The source of this T cell receptor (beta chain) is a study of blood T cell repertoires in COVID-19. Study members were between about 18 and 90 years old and lived in some 22 US regions. CDR1 is PRHDT, CDR2 FYEKMQ, per germline (reference sequence). The J segment lost 3 bases and the V segment lost 2 bases, leaving 4 bases of the junction unmatched. The CDR3 has 14 residues. Sequencing was performed with immunoSEQ multiplex PCR; in TCRdb, only in-frame clones are kept and a portion is missing. The table has a few hundred thousand clones, 80% to 90% seen once. The chain has TRBV13 and TRBJ2-7, with 7 bases aligning to TRBD2. The sequenced material came from PBMCs or T cells enriched from blood (not recorded which). This sequence originates from a woman in her forties or fifties who had been exposed to COVID-19. The DNA for the CDR3 is TGTGCCAGCAGCTTACGCGGGGGTGACTACGAGCAGTACTTC. It yields the protein CASSLRGGDYEQYF.